The 9 T cell receptor beta chains presented below share a single source sample, sequenced in a study of OX40 agonist ivuxolimab in advanced cancers. The table came from immunoSEQ multiplex PCR; TCRdb's copy has only in-frame clones and leaves some out. Among tens of thousands of clones listed, 70% to 90% were seen once. The sequencing used CD4+ or CD8+ T cells sorted from blood, collected in a trial of the OX40 agonist ivuxolimab. These receptors were taken from an adult with an advanced solid tumor such as melanoma, head and neck, liver or kidney cancer.

The chain has TRBV19 and TRBJ2-1; TRBD1 or TRBD2 may be the D gene (6 bases each). The CDR3 sequence is 14 residues long. Germline V gene lookup returns CDR1 LNHDA and CDR2 SQIVND (reference sequence). Trimming removed 5 bases from V and 7 bases from J, with 15 bases in between. The CDR3 reads CASSEVGGMNEQFF. The CDR3 DNA reads as TGTGCCAGTAGTGAGGTAGGGGGGATGAATGAGCAGTTCTTC.

This CDR3 reads CASSPLGGGTEAFF. CDR3 nucleotide sequence: TGTGCCAGCAGCCCTCTGGGAGGGGGAACTGAAGCTTTCTTT. The chain has TRBV9 and TRBJ1-1; tentative D call: TRBD1 (6 bases). V lost 4 bases and J 5 bases, leaving 15 bases between the germline ends. This CDR3 has 14 amino acids. The germline CDR1 and CDR2 sequences are SGDLS and YYNGEE. The variable domain in full, with the rest retrieved from reference TRBV9 and TRBJ1-1, is DSGVTQTPKHLITATGQRVTLRCSPRSGDLSVYWYQQSLDQGLQFLIQYYNGEERAKGNILERFSAQQFPDLHSELNLSSLELGDSALYFCASSPLGGGTEAFFGQGTRLTVV.

This rearrangement joins TRBV11-2 to TRBJ1-5; perhaps TRBD1 as D (5 bases). V lost 5 bases, J lost 6 bases, and 17 bases lay in between. Germline CDR1 is SGHAT and CDR2 is FQNNGV. CDR3 length equals 15 residues. In DNA, the CDR3 is TGTGCCAGCAGCCCTTCGGGGGTCCGAGGTCAGCCCCAGCATTTT. Its translation: CASSPSGVRGQPQHF.

The chain joins TRBV5-1 to TRBJ2-1, with a possible D match to TRBD2 (5 bases). This CDR3 has 15 residues. Germline-derived CDR1 and CDR2 are SGHRS and YFSETQ. The V end lost 7 bases, the J end lost 1 base, and 15 bases lay between the germline ends. CDR3 region: CASLFGMGSYNEQFF. The CDR3 DNA reads TGCGCCAGCCTTTTCGGGATGGGTTCCTACAATGAGCAGTTCTTC.

The CDR3: CASSISRTSGYNEQFF. CDR3 DNA sequence: TGTGCCAGTAGTATTTCTCGGACTAGCGGCTACAATGAGCAGTTCTTC. J is TRBJ2-1 and V is TRBV19; 10 positions agree with TRBD2. The V gene end was trimmed by 3 bases and the J gene end by 3 bases; junction bases not matched to a gene: 5. The germline CDR1 and CDR2 sequences are LNHDA and SQIVND (reference sequence). The CDR3 consists of 16 residues.

The chain joins TRBV6-5 to TRBJ2-7; no clear D. There are 14 residues in the CDR3. From germline, CDR1 is MNHEY and CDR2 SVGAGI. V lost 6 bases and J 2 bases, leaving 14 bases between the germline ends. CDR3 loop: CASSEDRGAYEQYF. The CDR3 DNA is TGTGCCAGCAGCGAAGACCGTGGGGCCTACGAGCAGTACTTC.

The rearrangement uses TRBV29-1 and TRBJ2-7, with D perhaps assigned TRBD1 or TRBD2 (5 bases each). Looked up from germline, CDR1 is SQVTM and CDR2 is ANQGSEA. The CDR3 totals 17 residues. V lost 4 bases and J lost 2, with 24 bases in between. CDR3 coding DNA: TGCAGCGTTGTAGTCGGGACCAGTAATGGCTCACCCTACGAGCAGTACTTC. Protein: CSVVVGTSNGSPYEQYF.

The chain uses TRBV4-2 and TRBJ2-3; D ambiguous. The germline CDR1 and CDR2 sequences are LGHNA and YNFKEQ. The CDR3 runs to 16 residues. Trimming took 2 bases from V and 1 from J, leaving 13 bases between them. The CDR3 region has the DNA TGTGCCAGCAGCCAAACCGGACCCGGTGGCACAGATACGCAGTATTTT. Translated: CASSQTGPGGTDTQYF.

The genes are TRBV4-2 and TRBJ2-7; 9 bases are shared with TRBD1. The CDR3 consists of 14 residues. Germline loops: CDR1 LGHNA, CDR2 YNFKEQ. V was clipped by 4 bases and J by 3 bases; unmatched bases: 4. CDR3 nucleotides: TGTGCCAGCAGCCTCCGGGACAGGGACTACGAGCAGTACTTC. Protein product: CASSLRDRDYEQYF.